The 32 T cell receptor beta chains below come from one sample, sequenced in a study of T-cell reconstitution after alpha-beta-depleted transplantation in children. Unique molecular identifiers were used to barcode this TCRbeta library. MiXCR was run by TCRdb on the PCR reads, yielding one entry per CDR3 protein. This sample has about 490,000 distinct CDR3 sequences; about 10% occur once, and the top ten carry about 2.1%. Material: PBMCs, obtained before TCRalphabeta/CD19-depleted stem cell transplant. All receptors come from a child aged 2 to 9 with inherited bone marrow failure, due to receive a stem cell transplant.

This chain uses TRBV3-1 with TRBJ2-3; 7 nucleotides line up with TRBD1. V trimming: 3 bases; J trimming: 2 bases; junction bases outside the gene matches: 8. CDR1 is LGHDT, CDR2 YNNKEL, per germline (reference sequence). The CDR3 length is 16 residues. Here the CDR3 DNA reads TGTGCCAGCAGCCATGCCGGGACAGCTTTCACAGATACGCAGTATTTT. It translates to CASSHAGTAFTDTQYF.

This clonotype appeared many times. In nucleotides, the CDR3 is TGTGCCATCAGTGGGCGCTACGAGCAGTACTTC. It specifies CAISGRYEQYF. The chain is built from TRBV10-3 and TRBJ2-7; D uncertain. Trimming removed 4 bases from V and 3 bases from J, with 4 bases in between. The CDR3 is 11 residues long. The V gene's germline CDR1 is ENHRY and CDR2 SYGVKD.

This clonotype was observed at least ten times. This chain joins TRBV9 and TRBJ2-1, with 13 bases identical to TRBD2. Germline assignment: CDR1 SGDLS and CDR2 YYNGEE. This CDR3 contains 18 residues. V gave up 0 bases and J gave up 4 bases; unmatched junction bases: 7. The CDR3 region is CASSVGLAGGPVYNEQFF. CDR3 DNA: TGTGCCAGCAGCGTAGGACTAGCGGGAGGTCCCGTTTACAATGAGCAGTTCTTC.

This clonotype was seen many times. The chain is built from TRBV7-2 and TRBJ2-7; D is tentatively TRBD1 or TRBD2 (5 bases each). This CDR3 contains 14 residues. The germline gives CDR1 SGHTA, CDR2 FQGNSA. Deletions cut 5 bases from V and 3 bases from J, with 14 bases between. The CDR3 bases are TGTGCCAGCAGCGCCGGGGCGATATTCTACGAGCAGTACTTC. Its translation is CASSAGAIFYEQYF.

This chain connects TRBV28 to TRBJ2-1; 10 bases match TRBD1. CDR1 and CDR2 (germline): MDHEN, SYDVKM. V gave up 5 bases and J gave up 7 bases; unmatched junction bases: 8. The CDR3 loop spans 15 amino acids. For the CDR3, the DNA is TGTGCCAGCAGTCCCAGACAGGGGGCCGGGAATGAGCAGTTCTTC. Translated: CASSPRQGAGNEQFF.

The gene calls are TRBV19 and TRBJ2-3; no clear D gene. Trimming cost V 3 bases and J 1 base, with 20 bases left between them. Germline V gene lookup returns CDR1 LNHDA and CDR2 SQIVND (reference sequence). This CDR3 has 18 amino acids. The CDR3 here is CASSIGPWARGGTDTQYF. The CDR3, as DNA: TGTGCCAGTAGTATTGGGCCGTGGGCTCGAGGTGGCACAGATACGCAGTATTTT.

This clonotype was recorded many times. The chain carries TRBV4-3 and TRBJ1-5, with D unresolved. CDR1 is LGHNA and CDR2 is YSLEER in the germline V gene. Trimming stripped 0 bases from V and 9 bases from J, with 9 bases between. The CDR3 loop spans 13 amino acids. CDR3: CASSQEIEGPQHF. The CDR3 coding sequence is TGCGCCAGCAGCCAAGAAATCGAAGGGCCCCAGCATTTT.

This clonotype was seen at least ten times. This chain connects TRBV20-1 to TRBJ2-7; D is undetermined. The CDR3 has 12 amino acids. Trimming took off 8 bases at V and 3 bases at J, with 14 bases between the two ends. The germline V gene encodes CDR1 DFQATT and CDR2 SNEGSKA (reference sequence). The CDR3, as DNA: TGCAGTAAAAGACAAAACTTCTACGAGCAGTACTTC. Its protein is CSKRQNFYEQYF.

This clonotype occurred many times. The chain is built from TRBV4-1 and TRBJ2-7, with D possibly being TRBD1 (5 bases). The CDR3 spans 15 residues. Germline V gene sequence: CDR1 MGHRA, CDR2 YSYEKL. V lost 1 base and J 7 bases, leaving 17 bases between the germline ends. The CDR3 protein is CASSQGGGQEREQYF. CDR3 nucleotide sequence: TGCGCCAGCAGCCAAGGGGGCGGTCAGGAAAGGGAGCAGTACTTC.

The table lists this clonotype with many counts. CDR3 region: CSAREPGQGTDTQYF. CDR3 sequence (DNA): TGCAGTGCTAGAGAACCCGGACAGGGAACAGATACGCAGTATTTT. The gene calls are TRBV20-1 and TRBJ2-3; 8 nucleotides align to TRBD1. The CDR3 consists of 15 residues. The germline V gene has CDR1 DFQATT and CDR2 SNEGSKA (reference sequence). With V trimmed by 0 bases and J by 3 bases, 5 bases remained unmatched.

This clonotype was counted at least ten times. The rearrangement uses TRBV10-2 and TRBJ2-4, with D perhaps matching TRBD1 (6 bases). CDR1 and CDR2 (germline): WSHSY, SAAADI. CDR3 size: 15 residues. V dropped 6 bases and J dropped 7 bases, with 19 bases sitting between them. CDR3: CASSLPGVEGNIQYF. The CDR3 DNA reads TGCGCCAGCAGCCTCCCAGGGGTAGAGGGGAACATTCAGTACTTC.

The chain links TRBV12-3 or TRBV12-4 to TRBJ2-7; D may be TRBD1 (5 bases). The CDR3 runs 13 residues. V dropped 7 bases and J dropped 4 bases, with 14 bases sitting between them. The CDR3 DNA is TGTGCCAGCACAGCAGGGTGGTTATACGAGCAGTACTTC. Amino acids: CASTAGWLYEQYF.

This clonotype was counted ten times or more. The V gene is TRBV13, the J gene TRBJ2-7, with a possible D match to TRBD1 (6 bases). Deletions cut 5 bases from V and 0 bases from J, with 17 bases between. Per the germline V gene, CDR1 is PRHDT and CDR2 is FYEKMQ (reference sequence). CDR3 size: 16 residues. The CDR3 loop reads CASSLSRGGLSYEQYF. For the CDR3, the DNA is TGTGCCAGCAGCCTATCCCGTGGGGGCCTCTCCTACGAGCAGTACTTC.

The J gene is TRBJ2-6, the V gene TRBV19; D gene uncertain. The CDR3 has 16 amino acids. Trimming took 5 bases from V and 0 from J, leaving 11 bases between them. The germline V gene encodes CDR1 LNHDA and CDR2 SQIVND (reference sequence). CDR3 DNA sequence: TGTGCCAGTAGTGTGGACGCTTACTCTGGGGCCAACGTCCTGACTTTC. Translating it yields CASSVDAYSGANVLTF.

This CDR3 is CASSSSSRDTYEQYF. CDR3 sequence (DNA): TGTGCCAGCAGCTCATCCTCCAGGGACACCTACGAGCAGTACTTC. V and J are TRBV7-2 and TRBJ2-7; a possible D gene is TRBD1 (6 bases). V was shortened by 4 bases and J by 2 bases, with 15 bases between the two germline ends. Germline V gene lookup returns CDR1 SGHTA and CDR2 FQGNSA. CDR3 length: 15 amino acids. The complete variable domain, with remaining parts taken from reference TRBV7-2 and TRBJ2-7, reads GAGVSQSPSNKVTEKGKDVELRCDPISGHTALYWYRQSLGQGLEFLIYFQGNSAPDKSGLPSDRFSAERTGGSVSTLTIQRTQQEDSAVYLCASSSSSRDTYEQYFGPGTRLTVT.

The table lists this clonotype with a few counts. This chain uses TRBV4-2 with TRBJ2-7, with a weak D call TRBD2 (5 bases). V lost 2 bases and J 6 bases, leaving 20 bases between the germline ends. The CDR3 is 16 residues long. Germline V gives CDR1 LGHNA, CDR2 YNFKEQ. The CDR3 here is CASSQPDASSGGEQYF. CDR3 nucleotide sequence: TGTGCCAGCAGCCAACCGGACGCGTCGAGTGGAGGCGAGCAGTACTTC.

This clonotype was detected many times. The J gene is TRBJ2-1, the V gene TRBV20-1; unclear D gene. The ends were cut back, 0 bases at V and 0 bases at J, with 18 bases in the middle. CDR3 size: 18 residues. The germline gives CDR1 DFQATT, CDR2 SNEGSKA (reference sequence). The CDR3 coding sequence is TGCAGTGCTAGAGATATAGGCGGCCCTCGAATCTCCTACAATGAGCAGTTCTTC. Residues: CSARDIGGPRISYNEQFF.

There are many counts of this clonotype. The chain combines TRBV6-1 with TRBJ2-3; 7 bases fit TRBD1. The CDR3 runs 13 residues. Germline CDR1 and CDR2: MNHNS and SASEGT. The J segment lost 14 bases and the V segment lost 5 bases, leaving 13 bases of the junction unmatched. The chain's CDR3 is CASSPSQGSIRYF. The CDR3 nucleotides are TGTGCCAGCAGTCCTTCACAGGGGTCCATTAGGTATTTT.

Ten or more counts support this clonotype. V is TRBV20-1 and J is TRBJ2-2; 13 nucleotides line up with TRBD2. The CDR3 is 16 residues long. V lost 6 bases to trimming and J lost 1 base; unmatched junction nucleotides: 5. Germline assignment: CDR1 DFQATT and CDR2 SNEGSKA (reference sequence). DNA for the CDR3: TGCAGTGCCAAGGGACTAGCGGGGCGGAACACCGGGGAGCTGTTTTTT. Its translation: CSAKGLAGRNTGELFF.

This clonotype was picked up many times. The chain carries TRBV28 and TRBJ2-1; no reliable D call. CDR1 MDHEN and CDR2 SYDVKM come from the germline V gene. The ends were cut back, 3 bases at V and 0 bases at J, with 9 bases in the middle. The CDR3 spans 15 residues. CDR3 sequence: CASSFPQSSYNEQFF. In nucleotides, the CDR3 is TGTGCCAGCAGTTTCCCCCAGAGCTCCTACAATGAGCAGTTCTTC. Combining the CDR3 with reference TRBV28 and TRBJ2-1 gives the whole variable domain DVKVTQSSRYLVKRTGEKVFLECVQDMDHENMFWYRQDPGLGLRLIYFSYDVKMKEKGDIPEGYSVSREKKERFSLILESASTNQTSMYLCASSFPQSSYNEQFFGPGTRLTVL.

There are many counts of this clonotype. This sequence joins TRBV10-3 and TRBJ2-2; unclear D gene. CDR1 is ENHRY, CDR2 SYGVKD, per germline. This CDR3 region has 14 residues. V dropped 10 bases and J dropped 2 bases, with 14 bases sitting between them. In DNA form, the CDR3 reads TGTGCCACCTCCGGCCCACCTAACACCGGGGAGCTGTTTTTT. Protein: CATSGPPNTGELFF.

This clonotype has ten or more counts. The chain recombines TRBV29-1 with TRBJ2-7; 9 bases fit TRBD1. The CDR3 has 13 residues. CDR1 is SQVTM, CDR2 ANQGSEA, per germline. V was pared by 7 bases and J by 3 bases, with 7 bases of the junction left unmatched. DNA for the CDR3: TGCAGCGCAGACACAGGGGGCGACTACGAGCAGTACTTC. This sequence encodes CSADTGGDYEQYF.

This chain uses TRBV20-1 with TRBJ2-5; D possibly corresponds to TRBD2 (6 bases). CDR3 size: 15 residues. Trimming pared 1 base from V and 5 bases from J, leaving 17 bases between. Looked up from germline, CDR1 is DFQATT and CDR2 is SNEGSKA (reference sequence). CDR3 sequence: CSARGPRGPLETQYF. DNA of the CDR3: TGCAGTGCTAGAGGACCGCGGGGACCCCTGGAGACCCAGTACTTC.

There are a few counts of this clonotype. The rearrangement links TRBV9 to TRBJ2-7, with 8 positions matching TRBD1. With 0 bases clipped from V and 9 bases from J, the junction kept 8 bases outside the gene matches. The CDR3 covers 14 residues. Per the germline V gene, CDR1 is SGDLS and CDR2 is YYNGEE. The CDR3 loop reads CASSVGDRFSGQYF. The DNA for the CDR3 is TGTGCCAGCAGCGTAGGGGACAGGTTTTCGGGGCAGTACTTC.

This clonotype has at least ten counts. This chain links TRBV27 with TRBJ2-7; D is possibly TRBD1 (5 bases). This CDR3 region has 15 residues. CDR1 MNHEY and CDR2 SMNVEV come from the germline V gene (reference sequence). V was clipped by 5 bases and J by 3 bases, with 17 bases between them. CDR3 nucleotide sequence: TGTGCCAGCAGTGCACTCGAGACAGCGATCTACGAGCAGTACTTC. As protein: CASSALETAIYEQYF.

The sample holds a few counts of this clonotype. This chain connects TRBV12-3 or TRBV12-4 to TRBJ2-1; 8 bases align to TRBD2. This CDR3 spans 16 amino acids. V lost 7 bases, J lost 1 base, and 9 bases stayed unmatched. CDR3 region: CASTSLAGRSYNEQFF. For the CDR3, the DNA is TGTGCCAGCACCAGTCTAGCGGGTCGGTCCTACAATGAGCAGTTCTTC.

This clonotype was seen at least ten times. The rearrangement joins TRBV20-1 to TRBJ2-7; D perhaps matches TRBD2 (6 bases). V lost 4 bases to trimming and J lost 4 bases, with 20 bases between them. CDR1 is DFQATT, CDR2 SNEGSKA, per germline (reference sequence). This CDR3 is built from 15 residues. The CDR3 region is CSATKRRDPLYEQYF. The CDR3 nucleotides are TGCAGTGCTACTAAAAGGAGGGACCCCTTATACGAGCAGTACTTC.

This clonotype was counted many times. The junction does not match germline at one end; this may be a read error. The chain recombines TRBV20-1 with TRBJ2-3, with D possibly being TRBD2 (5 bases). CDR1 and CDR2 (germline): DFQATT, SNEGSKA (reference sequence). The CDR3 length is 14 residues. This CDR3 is CSARERSSTDTQYF. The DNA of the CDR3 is TGCAGTGCTCGAGAGCGGTCTAGCACAGATACGCAGTATTTT.

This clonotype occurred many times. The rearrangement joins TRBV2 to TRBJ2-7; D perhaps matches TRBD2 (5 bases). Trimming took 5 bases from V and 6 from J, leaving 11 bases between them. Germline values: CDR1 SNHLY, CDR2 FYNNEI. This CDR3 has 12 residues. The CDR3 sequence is CASSLSEREQYF. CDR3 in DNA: TGTGCCAGCAGTCTTAGCGAGCGCGAGCAGTACTTC.

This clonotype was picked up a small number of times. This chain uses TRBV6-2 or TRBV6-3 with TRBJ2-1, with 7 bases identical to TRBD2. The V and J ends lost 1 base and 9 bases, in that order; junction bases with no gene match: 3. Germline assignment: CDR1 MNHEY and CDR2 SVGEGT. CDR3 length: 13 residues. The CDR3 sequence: CASSYWREPEQFF. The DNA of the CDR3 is TGTGCCAGCAGTTACTGGCGGGAGCCTGAGCAGTTCTTC.

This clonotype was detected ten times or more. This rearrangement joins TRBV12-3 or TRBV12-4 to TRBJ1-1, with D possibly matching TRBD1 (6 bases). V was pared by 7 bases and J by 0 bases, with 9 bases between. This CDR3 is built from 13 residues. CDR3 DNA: TGTGCCAGCAAGGACAGCCTGAACACTGAAGCTTTCTTT. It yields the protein CASKDSLNTEAFF.

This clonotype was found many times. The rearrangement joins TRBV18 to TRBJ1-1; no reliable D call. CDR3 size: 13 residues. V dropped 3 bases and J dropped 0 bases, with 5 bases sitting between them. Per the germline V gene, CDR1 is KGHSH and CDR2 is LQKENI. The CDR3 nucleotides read TGTGCCAGCTCACCGGCGTTGAACACTGAAGCTTTCTTT. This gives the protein CASSPALNTEAFF.